The 18 T cell receptor beta chains given below trace back to one sample, sequenced in a study of CD8+ T cells in alopecia areata. The sorting of pooled cutaneous lymph node cells relied on CD4, CD8alpha, NKG2D, NKG2ACE and other markers. The authors extracted RNA and reverse transcribed it into cDNA as the sequencing template. Clones were sequenced by immunoSEQ multiplex PCR, and TCRdb holds only the in-frame ones, with some missing. Listed here are 200,000 to 300,000 clones without any singletons, the top ten holding 1.2%. Sequences were obtained from CD4+ T cells sorted from a lymph node. These TCRs come from a C3H/HeJ mouse with alopecia areata. The MHC haplotype of the strain is H2-k.

Many counts were recorded for this clone. Gene names and germline match the mouse. The read terminates 4 residues before the CDR3 end, so the remaining end is supplied by the germline J gene. The same CDR3 also results from other DNA sequences found in this sample. The chain couples TRBV13-1 to TRBJ1-2; 8 bases are a match to TRBD1. The CDR3 totals 15 residues. Germline CDR1 reads NSHNY; CDR2 reads SYGAGN. The CDR3 here is CASSDAGGADSDYTF. CDR3 bases read: TGTGCCAGCAGTGATGCAGGGGGCGCAGATTCC.

To note about this clone: The listed genes are named as in mouse. Coverage ceases 3 residues before the CDR3 finishes, and the germline J gene fills in the end. V is TRBV1 and J is TRBJ1-6, with D unclear. TRBJ1-6 is an open reading frame, and its role is uncertain. This CDR3 has 14 residues. Germline values: CDR1 NSQYPW, CDR2 LRSPGD (reference sequence). Trimming removed 0 bases at V and 5 bases at J, with 5 bases between. This CDR3 reads CTCSADTDNSPLYF. CDR3 bases read: TGCACCTGCAGTGCAGATACAGATAATTCGCCC.

This clone was counted at least ten times. The gene names given are mouse names. Read data end 4 residues before the CDR3 end; the end is taken from the germline J gene. This CDR3 is also generated by other DNA sequences in the sample. The chain couples TRBV1 to TRBJ2-5, with TRBD1 as a possible D gene (6 bases). Trimming shortened V by 2 bases and J by 0 bases, and 9 bases separated the two germline ends. The CDR3 sequence is 15 residues long. Germline V gene lookup returns CDR1 NSQYPW and CDR2 LRSPGD (reference sequence). The CDR3 reads CTCSAQGSNQDTQYF. Incomplete CDR3 DNA: TGCACCTGCAGTGCACAGGGGTCTAACCAAGAC. Full variable domain (missing parts from reference TRBV1 and TRBJ2-5): VTLLEQNPRWRLVPRGQAVNLRCILKNSQYPWMSWYQQDLQKQLQWLFTLRSPGDKEVKSLPGADYLATRVTDTELRLQVANMSQGRTLYCTCSAQGSNQDTQYFGPGTRLLVL.

Turning to this clone: Genes here carry mouse names. The read stops 4 residues short of the end of the CDR3; the missing end is completed from the germline J gene. The rearrangement joins TRBV19 to TRBJ2-5, with TRBD1 as a possible D gene (6 bases). This CDR3 region has 14 residues. Per the germline V gene, CDR1 is FNHDT and CDR2 is SITEND (reference sequence). The CDR3 loop is CASSIPGAPDTQYF. The CDR3 bases that were read are TGTGCCAGCAGTATTCCAGGGGCGCCGGAC.

Comments on this clone: All gene names here are mouse names. The CDR3 end falls 3 residues outside the read, so it is completed with the germline J gene. J is TRBJ1-6 and V is TRBV19; D ambiguous. TRBJ1-6 qualifies as an ORF whose function is uncertain. The V and J ends lost 2 bases and 4 bases respectively, with 4 bases between them. The CDR3 loop spans 13 amino acids. CDR1 is FNHDT and CDR2 is SITEND in the germline V gene (reference sequence). The DNA read from the CDR3 is TGTGCCAGCAGTATCACATATAATTCGCCC. As protein: CASSITYNSP. The whole CDR3 region reads CASSITYNSPLYF.

The table lists this clone with a few counts. The genes are named according to mouse. Read data end 4 residues before the CDR3 end; the end is taken from the germline J gene. V gene TRBV13-3 combines with J gene TRBJ2-2; D possibly corresponds to TRBD1 (5 bases). Germline V gene sequence: CDR1 NNHDY, CDR2 SYVADS. The CDR3 length is 15 residues. V lost 1 base and J 3 bases, leaving 10 bases between the germline ends. The sequenced CDR3 bases are TGTGCCAGCAGTGATCAGGGAGGGGACACCGGG. Translating it yields CASSDQGGDTG. The whole CDR3 sequence is CASSDQGGDTGQLYF.

This clone was observed a few times. The genes are named according to mouse. The DNA ends 4 residues before the CDR3 does, and the rest of the CDR3 is filled in from the germline J gene. The V call is TRBV31, the J call TRBJ1-2, with TRBD1 as a possible D gene (5 bases). CDR3 length: 12 residues. Per the germline V gene, CDR1 is GKSSPN and CDR2 is SITVG. CDR3 amino acids: CAWSLGGTDYTF. CDR3 DNA, as far as it was read: TGTGCCTGGAGTCTGGGGGGGACC.

Points on this clone: All gene names here are mouse names. The read is 4 residues too short to cover the CDR3 end, so that end is filled in from the germline J gene. The chain combines TRBV4 with TRBJ1-1, with TRBD1 matching 7 bases. This CDR3 has 14 residues. Germline CDR1 reads LGHDT; CDR2 reads YNNKQL (reference sequence). Trimming removed 3 bases from V and 0 bases from J; junction bases left unmatched: 1. The CDR3 bases that were read are TGTGCCAGCAGCTATCAGGGGGCAAACACA. This gives the protein CASSYQGANT. The CDR3 reads in full as CASSYQGANTEVFF.

On this clone itself: Gene names and germline refer to mouse. Coverage ceases 4 residues before the CDR3 finishes, and the germline J gene fills in the end. The V and J genes are TRBV12-1 and TRBJ2-1; TRBD2 matches 12 bases. This CDR3 comprises 16 residues. Germline V gives CDR1 SGHSN, CDR2 HYEKVE. The ends lost 1 base at V and 2 bases at J; junction bases unmatched: 2. The CDR3 region is CASSLGTGGHYAEQFF. The covered CDR3 bases are TGTGCCAGCTCTCTGGGGACTGGGGGGCACTATGCT.

This clone was detected only a few times. Gene names and germline match the mouse. The read is 4 residues too short to cover the CDR3 end, so that end is filled in from the germline J gene. The chain links TRBV5 to TRBJ2-5; TRBD2 matches at 7 bases. From germline, CDR1 is LGHNA and CDR2 YNLKQL (reference sequence). CDR3 length: 14 amino acids. CDR3 bases read: TGTGCCAGCAGCCAAGAGGGGGGGGTAGAC. This sequence encodes CASSQEGGVD. In full, the CDR3 is CASSQEGGVDTQYF.

Notes on this clone: A much larger clonotype is one base distant, so this may be a read error. The gene names given are mouse names. Read coverage stops 4 residues before the CDR3 terminus; the germline J gene supplies the remainder. This chain connects TRBV13-3 to TRBJ2-1, with TRBD2 matching 10 bases. This CDR3 spans 14 amino acids. Trimming took 5 bases from V and 2 from J; bases not matched to a gene: 1. Looked up from germline, CDR1 is NNHDY and CDR2 is SYVADS. The sequenced part of the CDR3 DNA is TGTGCCAGCAGAGGGACTGGGGACTATGCT. As protein: CASRGTGDYA. The whole CDR3 protein reads CASRGTGDYAEQFF.

The table lists this clone with a few counts. Any gene name here is a mouse gene name. Read data end 4 residues before the CDR3 end; the end is taken from the germline J gene. The chain joins TRBV17 to TRBJ2-4; 7 bases are a match to TRBD1. The CDR3 covers 16 residues. Germline V gene data show CDR1 as MNHDT and CDR2 as YYDKIL. J gave up 1 base and V 1 base, and 5 bases lay outside the gene matches. CDR3 in amino acids: CASSRGQGGGQNTLYF. CDR3 bases read: TGTGCTAGCAGTAGAGGACAGGGAGGGGGTCAAAAC.

This clone was observed many times. The genes and germline here are from mouse. Sequencing ends 4 residues short of the CDR3 end; the germline J gene provides the rest. This CDR3 is also generated by other DNA sequences in the sample. The chain is built from TRBV5 and TRBJ1-2; D unclear. Trimming pared 1 base from V and 3 bases from J, leaving 3 bases between. CDR3 length: 12 residues. Germline V CDR1 and CDR2: LGHNA, YNLKQL (reference sequence). The CDR3 bases that were read are TGTGCCAGCAGCCAAGGGGACTCC. This gives the protein CASSQGDS. The CDR3 reads in full as CASSQGDSDYTF.

Remarks on this clone: The germline and genes are mouse ones. The read finishes 4 residues shy of the CDR3 end, and the germline J gene is used to complete it. The chain has TRBV13-2 and TRBJ1-4; perhaps TRBD1 as D (6 bases). This CDR3 is 16 amino acids long. Germline lookup yields CDR1 NNHNN and CDR2 SYGAGS (reference sequence). The sequenced part of the CDR3 DNA is TGTGCCAGCGGTGATGCGGGACTGGGGGGGCGCGAA. This gives the protein CASGDAGLGGRE. The entire CDR3 protein reads CASGDAGLGGRERLFF.

Comments on this clone: Gene names are mouse gene names. The read ends 4 residues shy of where the CDR3 ends; the end is completed using the germline J gene. The identical CDR3 is also encoded by other nucleotide sequences in the sample. V and J are TRBV1 and TRBJ2-2; 9 bases are shared with TRBD2. Per the germline V gene, CDR1 is NSQYPW and CDR2 is LRSPGD (reference sequence). V shed 1 base and J 6 bases; nucleotides not matched to a gene: 0. The CDR3 spans 14 residues. CDR3 loop: CTCSAVGGPGQLYF. The DNA read from the CDR3 is TGCACCTGCAGTGCAGTGGGGGGGCCCGGG.

On this clone: Mouse gene names apply. Sequencing ends 4 residues short of the CDR3 end; the germline J gene provides the rest. The chain carries TRBV1 and TRBJ1-1; 8 nucleotides agree with TRBD1. Trimming took 2 bases from V and 1 from J; bases not matched to a gene: 6. Germline loops: CDR1 NSQYPW, CDR2 LRSPGD (reference sequence). The CDR3 contains 16 residues. The CDR3 protein is CTCSATLGQGNTEVFF. The sequenced part of the CDR3 DNA is TGCACCTGCAGTGCAACCCTCGGACAGGGGAACACA.

Note on this clone: This may arise from a read error, as a much more abundant clone is one base away. Gene and germline names: mouse. The missing CDR3 end, 4 residues past where the read stops, is filled in from the germline J gene. Within the sample, other DNA sequences also encode this same CDR3. The rearrangement uses TRBV13-1 and TRBJ2-3; TRBD2 matches 7 bases. This CDR3 spans 14 amino acids. CDR1 is NSHNY and CDR2 is SYGAGN in the germline V gene. Trimming at V came to 2 bases and at J to 1 base, leaving 1 base not matched to a gene. Partial CDR3 DNA: TGTGCCAGCAGTGAGTGGGGGGGTGCAGAA. Its translation is CASSEWGGAE. The entire CDR3 sequence reads CASSEWGGAETLYF.

On this clone itself: The gene names here belong to mouse. The CDR3 end lies 4 residues beyond the end of the read and is filled in from the germline J gene. This sequence joins TRBV19 and TRBJ1-2; tentatively, D is TRBD1 (6 bases). Germline assignment: CDR1 FNHDT and CDR2 SITEND (reference sequence). The CDR3 consists of 14 residues. Partial CDR3 DNA: TGTGCCAGCAGTACTGGACTGGGGGGGCCC. Its translation: CASSTGLGGP. The complete CDR3 reads CASSTGLGGPDYTF.